The 5 T cell receptor beta chains below were found in one sample sequenced in a study of cytomegalovirus exposure and HLA in healthy donors. The PCR ran on 60 Vbeta and 13 Jbeta primers. Produced via immunoSEQ multiplex PCR; TCRdb's table is partial and in-frame only. The sample totals over 100,000 clones. Material for sequencing was PBMCs. The receptors stem from a woman in her thirties or forties in good health and CMV-seropositive.

V and J are TRBV10-3 and TRBJ2-1; possible D gene TRBD2, 5 bases. The CDR3 spans 12 residues. V was shortened by 6 bases and J by 7 bases, with 10 bases between the two germline ends. Germline values: CDR1 ENHRY, CDR2 SYGVKD. The DNA for the CDR3 is TGTGCCATCAGGGACTTCTTGAATGAGCAGTTCTTC. Translation: CAIRDFLNEQFF.

This chain joins TRBV9 and TRBJ2-2; D is perhaps TRBD1 (5 bases). V lost 4 bases and J lost 3, with 13 bases in between. The germline V gene encodes CDR1 SGDLS and CDR2 YYNGEE. This CDR3 spans 15 amino acids. CDR3 residues: CASSPRSRDTGELFF. For the CDR3, the DNA is TGTGCCAGCAGCCCCCGGAGCAGGGACACCGGGGAGCTGTTTTTT.

The gene calls are TRBV21-1 and TRBJ2-3; TRBD2, the table's D call, lacks a check against the DNA. TRBV21-1 is deemed a pseudogene. The CDR3 extends over 19 amino acids. The CDR3 nucleotides are TGTGCCAGCAGCAAAGTACGGTACAGCGGAGGGGCTAGCACAGATACGCAGTATTTT. Its translation: CASSKVRYSGGASTDTQYF.

The CDR3 region is CASSESGLSPLHF. The CDR3 DNA reads as TGCGCCAGCAGTGAGTCGGGCCTCTCACCCCTCCACTTT. This chain links TRBV10-1 with TRBJ1-6; D not certain. Per the germline V gene, CDR1 is WNHNN and CDR2 is SYGVQD (reference sequence). The CDR3 consists of 13 residues. Trimming removed 0 bases at V and 10 bases at J, with 7 bases between.

This chain links TRBV9 with TRBJ2-1; D possibly corresponds to TRBD1 (6 bases). Trimming cost V 3 bases and J 7 bases, with 14 bases left between them. Germline lookup yields CDR1 SGDLS and CDR2 YYNGEE. There are 14 residues in the CDR3. This chain's CDR3 is CASSAPGQGNEQFF. The CDR3 DNA follows: TGTGCCAGCAGCGCTCCGGGACAAGGGAATGAGCAGTTCTTC.